This T cell receptor beta chain was observed in a study of response to subunit inactivated influenza vaccine. Findings and limits, study-wide: That few new T cells are recruited by each seasonal influenza vaccination was the authors' suggestion.

The germline V gene encodes CDR1 MNHEY and CDR2 SVGEGT. This CDR3 spans 14 amino acids. Trimming left V 4 bases short and J 9 bases short, with 16 bases between. TCRdb reprocessed the RT-PCR reads with MiXCR, giving one entry per CDR3 protein. The profile shows 630,000 or so distinct CDR3 sequences, about 15% of them singletons. Remarks on this clonotype: What it recognizes is unknown.

This material consisted of PBMCs from blood, taken roughly 12 days after vaccination. This receptor was taken from a man over 45 who received an inactivated influenza vaccine. This chain uses TRBV6-2 or TRBV6-3 with TRBJ2-1; possibly TRBD1 for D (6 bases). The CDR3 DNA reads as TGTGCCAGCAGTTCGTCAGGGGTCTATGGTGAGCAGTTCTTC. It specifies CASSSSGVYGEQFF.